The 8 T cell receptor beta chains in this list originate from one sample, sequenced in a study of blood T cells in healthy people across ages. The use of a sample-barcoded 5' primer and a J-beta primer mix characterized a second PCR of about 7 to 12 cycles. A single record per CDR3 protein comes from TCRdb applying MiXCR to the 5' RACE reads. Here the sample spans nearly 800,000 distinct CDR3 sequences, around 25% being singletons. The sample was also reused in another study, on T cells of mothers and their children.

The sequencing input was blood. These receptors came from a boy younger than 18 in good health.

V usage is TRBV2 and J usage is TRBJ2-3, with D tentatively TRBD1 (6 bases). Trimming shortened V by 6 bases and J by 3 bases, and 10 bases separated the two germline ends. The CDR3 consists of 13 residues. Germline V gene sequence: CDR1 SNHLY, CDR2 FYNNEI. CDR3 in amino acids: CASRNRATDTQYF. The CDR3, as DNA: TGTGCCAGCAGGAACAGGGCAACAGATACGCAGTATTTT.

The chain recombines TRBV28 with TRBJ1-2, with a possible D match to TRBD1 (5 bases). With 5 bases removed from V and 9 bases from J, the gap between germline ends came to 19 bases. The length of the CDR3 is 14 residues. Germline loops: CDR1 MDHEN, CDR2 SYDVKM. As DNA, the CDR3 is TGTGCCAGCAGTCAATCCGGACACGAAGGGAGCTACACCTTC. Amino acid sequence: CASSQSGHEGSYTF.

In its sample, this clonotype was seen many times. The rearrangement uses TRBV11-2 and TRBJ2-4; no firm D call. Trimming pared 1 base from V and 3 bases from J, leaving 16 bases between. In germline, CDR1 is SGHAT, CDR2 FQNNGV. The CDR3 loop spans 17 amino acids. The chain's CDR3 is CASSLVVQTLGKNIQYF. CDR3 nucleotide sequence: TGTGCCAGCAGCTTAGTGGTGCAAACCCTAGGCAAAAACATTCAGTACTTC.

In its sample, this clonotype was seen a few times. CDR3 sequence (DNA): TGCAGTGCGACTAGCGGGACACAAGAGACCCAGTACTTC. Its translation is CSATSGTQETQYF. The J gene is TRBJ2-5, the V gene TRBV20-1, with 11 bases identical to TRBD2. The V gene end was trimmed by 6 bases and the J gene end by 2 bases; junction bases not matched to a gene: 2. The length of the CDR3 is 13 residues. Germline CDR1 DFQATT, CDR2 SNEGSKA (reference sequence).

The V and J genes are TRBV20-1 and TRBJ2-5; no definite D call. The closer fit of TRBJ2-7 to the DNA end suggests the J call may be wrong. The CDR3 is 14 amino acids. Germline CDR1 reads DFQATT; CDR2 reads SNEGSKA (reference sequence). CDR3 bases: TGCAGTGCCGACGTTTGGGTAAGCTCCTACGAGCAGTACTTC. Translating it yields CSADVWVSSYEQYF.

V and J are TRBV4-1 and TRBJ2-1; 8 nucleotides agree with TRBD2. Germline V gives CDR1 MGHRA, CDR2 YSYEKL. After removal of 1 base from V and 4 bases from J, the junction contained 3 bases not matched to a gene. The CDR3 consists of 15 residues. CDR3 DNA sequence: TGCGCCAGCAGCCAAGGACTAGCGACTTACAATGAGCAGTTCTTC. Translated: CASSQGLATYNEQFF.

In this sample, this clonotype turned up a few times. The rearrangement links TRBV19 to TRBJ2-1; 7 nucleotides align to TRBD2. CDR3 length: 15 residues. Germline assignment: CDR1 LNHDA and CDR2 SQIVND (reference sequence). Trimming cost V 10 bases and J 0 bases; bases outside gene matches: 9. CDR3: CATRSWDYSYNEQFF. For the CDR3, the DNA is TGTGCCACTAGATCCTGGGACTACTCCTACAATGAGCAGTTCTTC.

This clonotype came up a few times. The gene calls are TRBV6-5 and TRBJ1-2; a possible D gene is TRBD1 (5 bases). The CDR3 has 13 residues. V gave up 6 bases and J gave up 8 bases, with 16 bases separating them. CDR1 and CDR2 (germline): MNHEY, SVGAGI. Here the CDR3 reads CASSPGRAMGYTF. CDR3 coding DNA: TGTGCCAGCAGCCCGGGACGGGCTATGGGCTACACCTTC.